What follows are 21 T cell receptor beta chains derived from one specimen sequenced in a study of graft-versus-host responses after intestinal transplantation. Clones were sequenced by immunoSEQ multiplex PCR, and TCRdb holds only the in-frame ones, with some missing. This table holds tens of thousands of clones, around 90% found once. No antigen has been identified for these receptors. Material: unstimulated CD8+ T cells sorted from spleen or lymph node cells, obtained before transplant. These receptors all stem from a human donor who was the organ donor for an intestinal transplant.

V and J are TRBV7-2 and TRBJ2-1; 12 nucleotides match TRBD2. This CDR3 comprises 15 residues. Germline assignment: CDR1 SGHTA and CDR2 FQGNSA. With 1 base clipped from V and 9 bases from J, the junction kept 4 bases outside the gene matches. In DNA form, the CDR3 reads TGTGCCAGCAGCTTAGGGCTAGCGGGGGGGGCTGAGCAGTTCTTC. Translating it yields CASSLGLAGGAEQFF.

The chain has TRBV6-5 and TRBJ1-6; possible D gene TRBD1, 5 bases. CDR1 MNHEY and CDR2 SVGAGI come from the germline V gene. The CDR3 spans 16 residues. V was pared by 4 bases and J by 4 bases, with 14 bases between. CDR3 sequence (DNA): TGTGCCAGCAGTTTGGACATATTGGGTTATAATTCACCCCTCCACTTT. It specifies CASSLDILGYNSPLHF.

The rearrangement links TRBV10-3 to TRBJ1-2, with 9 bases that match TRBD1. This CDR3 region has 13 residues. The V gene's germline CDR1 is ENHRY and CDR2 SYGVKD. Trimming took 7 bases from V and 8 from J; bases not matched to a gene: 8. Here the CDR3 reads CAINGQGTEGYTF. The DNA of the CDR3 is TGTGCCATCAACGGACAGGGGACTGAAGGCTACACCTTC.

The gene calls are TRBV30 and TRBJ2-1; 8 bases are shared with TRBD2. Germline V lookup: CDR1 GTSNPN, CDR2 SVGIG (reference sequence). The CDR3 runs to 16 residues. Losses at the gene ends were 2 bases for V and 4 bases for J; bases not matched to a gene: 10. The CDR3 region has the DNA TGTGCCTGGAGTAGTCGGGGGGGGATCAATTACAATGAGCAGTTCTTC. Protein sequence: CAWSSRGGINYNEQFF. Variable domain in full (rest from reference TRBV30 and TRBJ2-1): SQTIHQWPATLVQPVGSPLSLECTVEGTSNPNLYWYRQAAGRGLQLLFYSVGIGQISSEVPQNLSASRPQDRQFILSSKKLLLSDSGFYLCAWSSRGGINYNEQFFGPGTRLTVL.

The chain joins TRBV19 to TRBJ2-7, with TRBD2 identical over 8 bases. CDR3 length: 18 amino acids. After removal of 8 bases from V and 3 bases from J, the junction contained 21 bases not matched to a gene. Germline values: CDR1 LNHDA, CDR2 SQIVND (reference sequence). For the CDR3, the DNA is TGTGCCAGTTTCCCCGCCCACGAGGAAGCTAGCGGGCGCTACGAGCAGTACGTC. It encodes CASFPAHEEASGRYEQYV.

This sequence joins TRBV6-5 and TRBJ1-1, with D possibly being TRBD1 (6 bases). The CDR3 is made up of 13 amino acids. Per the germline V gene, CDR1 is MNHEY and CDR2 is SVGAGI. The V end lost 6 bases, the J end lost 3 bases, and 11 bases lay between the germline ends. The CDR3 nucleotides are TGTGCCAGCAGCCCTCGGACAGACACTGAAGCTTTCTTT. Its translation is CASSPRTDTEAFF.

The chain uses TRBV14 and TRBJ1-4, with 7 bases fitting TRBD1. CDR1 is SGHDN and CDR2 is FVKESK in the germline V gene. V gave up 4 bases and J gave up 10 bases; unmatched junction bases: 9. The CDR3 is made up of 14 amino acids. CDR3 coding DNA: TGTGCCAGCAGCCCGACAGGGTTCGCGGGAAAACTGTTTTTT. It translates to CASSPTGFAGKLFF.

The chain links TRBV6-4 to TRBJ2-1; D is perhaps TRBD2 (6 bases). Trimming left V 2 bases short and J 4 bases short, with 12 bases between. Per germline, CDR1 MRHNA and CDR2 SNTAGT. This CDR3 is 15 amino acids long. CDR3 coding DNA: TGTGCCAGCAGTGACCCCATGACTAGTTACAATGAGCAGTTCTTC. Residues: CASSDPMTSYNEQFF.

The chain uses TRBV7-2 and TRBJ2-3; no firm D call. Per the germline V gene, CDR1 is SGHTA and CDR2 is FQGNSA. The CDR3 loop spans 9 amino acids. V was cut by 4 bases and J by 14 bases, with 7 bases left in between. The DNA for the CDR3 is TGTGCCAGCAGCTCGTCCCCGTATTTT. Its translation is CASSSSPYF.

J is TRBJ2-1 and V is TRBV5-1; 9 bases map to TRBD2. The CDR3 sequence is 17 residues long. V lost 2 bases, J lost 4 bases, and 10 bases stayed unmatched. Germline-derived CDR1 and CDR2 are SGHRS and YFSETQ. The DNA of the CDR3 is TGCGCCAGCAGCTTCCTATCGCTAGCGGGGTCTTACAATGAGCAGTTCTTC. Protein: CASSFLSLAGSYNEQFF.

Here the CDR3 DNA reads TGTGCCAGCAGCTTATTTGAGGCGGGGGGAGATGAGACCCAGTACTTC. This codes for CASSLFEAGGDETQYF. The rearrangement links TRBV7-2 to TRBJ2-5; TRBD2 matches at 8 bases. V lost 2 bases to trimming and J lost 5 bases; unmatched junction nucleotides: 10. The length of the CDR3 is 16 residues. Germline V gene sequence: CDR1 SGHTA, CDR2 FQGNSA. Variable domain in full (rest from reference TRBV7-2 and TRBJ2-5): GAGVSQSPSNKVTEKGKDVELRCDPISGHTALYWYRQSLGQGLEFLIYFQGNSAPDKSGLPSDRFSAERTGGSVSTLTIQRTQQEDSAVYLCASSLFEAGGDETQYFGPGTRLLVL.

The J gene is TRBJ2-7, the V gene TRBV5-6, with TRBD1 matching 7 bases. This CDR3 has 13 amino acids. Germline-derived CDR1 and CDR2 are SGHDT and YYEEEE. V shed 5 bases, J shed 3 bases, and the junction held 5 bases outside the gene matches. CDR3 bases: TGTGCCAGCAGGGCACAGGGGAACTACGAGCAGTACGTC. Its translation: CASRAQGNYEQYV.

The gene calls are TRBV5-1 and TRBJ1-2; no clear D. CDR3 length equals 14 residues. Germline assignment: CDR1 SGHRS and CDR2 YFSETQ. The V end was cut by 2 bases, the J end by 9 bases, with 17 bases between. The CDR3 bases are TGCGCCAGCAGCTTTGAGGGCGAAAAAACGAGCTACACCTTC. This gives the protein CASSFEGEKTSYTF.

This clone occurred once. In DNA form, the CDR3 reads TGTGCCAGCAGTGAAGCGCTGGACAGGGTTTATAGCAATCAGCCCCAGCATTTT. It encodes CASSEALDRVYSNQPQHF. J is TRBJ1-5 and V is TRBV6-1; 8 positions match TRBD1. Germline CDR1 and CDR2: MNHNS and SASEGT. With 0 bases clipped from V and 0 bases from J, the junction kept 7 bases outside the gene matches. The CDR3 is made up of 18 amino acids.

The CDR3 loop reads CASSWGITGTENQPQHF. Here the CDR3 DNA reads TGTGCCAGCAGCTGGGGCATCACCGGGACAGAGAATCAGCCCCAGCATTTT. V gene TRBV5-6 combines with J gene TRBJ1-5, with 7 bases identical to TRBD1. The germline CDR1 and CDR2 sequences are SGHDT and YYEEEE. The CDR3 totals 17 residues. With 3 bases clipped from V and 4 bases from J, the junction kept 13 bases outside the gene matches.

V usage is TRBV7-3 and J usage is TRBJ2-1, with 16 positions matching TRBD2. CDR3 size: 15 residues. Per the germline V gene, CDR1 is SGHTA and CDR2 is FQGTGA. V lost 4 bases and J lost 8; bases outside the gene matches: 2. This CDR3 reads CASSSGTSGGDEQFF. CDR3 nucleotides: TGTGCCAGCAGCTCCGGGACTAGCGGGGGGGATGAGCAGTTCTTC. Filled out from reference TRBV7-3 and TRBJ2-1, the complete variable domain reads GAGVSQTPSNKVTEKGKYVELRCDPISGHTALYWYRQSLGQGPEFLIYFQGTGAADDSGLPNDRFFAVRPEGSVSTLKIQRTERGDSAVYLCASSSGTSGGDEQFFGPGTRLTVL.

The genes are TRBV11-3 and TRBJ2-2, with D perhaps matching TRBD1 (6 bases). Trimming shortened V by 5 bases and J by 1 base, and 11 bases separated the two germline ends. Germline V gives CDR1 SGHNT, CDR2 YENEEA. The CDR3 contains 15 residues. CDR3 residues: CASSLGTLNTGELFF. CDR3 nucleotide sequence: TGTGCCAGCAGCCTGGGGACATTGAACACCGGGGAGCTGTTTTTT.

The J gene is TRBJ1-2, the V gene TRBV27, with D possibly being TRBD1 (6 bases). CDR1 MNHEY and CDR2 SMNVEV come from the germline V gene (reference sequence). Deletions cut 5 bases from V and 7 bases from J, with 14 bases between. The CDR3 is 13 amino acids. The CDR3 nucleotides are TGTGCCAGCAGTCGGGGGGGCGCGTTTGGCTACACCTTC. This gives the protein CASSRGGAFGYTF.

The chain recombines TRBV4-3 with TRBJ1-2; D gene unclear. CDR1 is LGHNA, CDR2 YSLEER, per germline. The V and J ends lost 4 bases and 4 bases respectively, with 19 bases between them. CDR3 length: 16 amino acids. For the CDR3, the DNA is TGCGCCAGCAGCCTGGGCAGGTTGACCCAGATCTATGGCTACACCTTC. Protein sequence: CASSLGRLTQIYGYTF.

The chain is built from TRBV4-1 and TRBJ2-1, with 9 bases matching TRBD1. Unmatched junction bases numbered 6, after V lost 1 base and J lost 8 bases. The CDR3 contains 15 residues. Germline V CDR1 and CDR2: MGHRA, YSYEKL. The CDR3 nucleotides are TGCGCCAGCAGCCAAGTGGACAGGGGCAGGGATGAGCAGTTCTTC. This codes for CASSQVDRGRDEQFF.

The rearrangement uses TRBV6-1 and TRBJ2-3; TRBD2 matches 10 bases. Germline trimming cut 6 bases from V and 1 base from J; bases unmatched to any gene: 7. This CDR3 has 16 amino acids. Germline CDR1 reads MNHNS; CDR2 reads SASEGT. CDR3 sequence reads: CASSESLAGGTDTQYF. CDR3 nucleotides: TGTGCCAGCAGCGAAAGTCTAGCGGGGGGCACAGATACGCAGTATTTT.